What follows are 19 T cell receptor beta chains derived from one specimen sequenced in a study of blood T cell repertoires in COVID-19. Sequencing used immunoSEQ multiplex PCR; TCRdb keeps in-frame clones, though not all of them. The table lists 230,000 or so clones, around 83% of them singletons. Sample: peripheral blood. The receptors stem from a man between 35 and 55 years old who had recovered from COVID-19.

This clone was seen more than once but under ten times. The chain is built from TRBV24-1 and TRBJ1-2; D unresolved. From germline, CDR1 is KGHDR and CDR2 SFDVKD. The CDR3 is made up of 13 amino acids. The V and J ends lost 2 bases and 4 bases respectively, with 7 bases between them. The CDR3 here is CATSDSDFYGYTF. Here the CDR3 DNA reads TGTGCCACCAGTGATTCCGACTTCTATGGCTACACCTTC.

The V call is TRBV7-2, the J call TRBJ1-2; D not certain. CDR3 length: 16 residues. CDR1 SGHTA and CDR2 FQGNSA come from the germline V gene. V was trimmed by 3 bases and J by 1 base, leaving 15 bases between them. The chain's CDR3 is CASSFIYVDNNYGYTF. As DNA, the CDR3 is TGTGCCAGCAGCTTTATTTACGTCGACAATAACTATGGCTACACCTTC.

The V call is TRBV4-3, the J call TRBJ1-4; no clear D gene. The CDR3 is 16 residues long. Germline values: CDR1 LGHNA, CDR2 YSLEER. V lost 1 base and J lost 0, with 9 bases in between. CDR3 protein: CASSQGDFATNEKLFF. The CDR3 DNA reads as TGCGCCAGCAGCCAAGGAGACTTTGCAACTAATGAAAAACTGTTTTTT.

The chain joins TRBV6-5 to TRBJ2-3, with D tentatively TRBD1 (6 bases). The CDR3 is 12 amino acids. Trimming took 6 bases from V and 9 from J, leaving 13 bases between them. The germline V gene encodes CDR1 MNHEY and CDR2 SVGAGI. The CDR3 DNA follows: TGTGCCAGCAGCCCAGGGGTTAACACGCAGTATTTT. This codes for CASSPGVNTQYF.

The V and J genes are TRBV12-3 or TRBV12-4 and TRBJ1-2, with D possibly matching TRBD1 (6 bases). Trimming removed 6 bases at V and 6 bases at J, with 14 bases between. The CDR3 loop spans 13 amino acids. The CDR3 is CASRSGTSHGYTF. The CDR3 bases are TGTGCCAGCAGATCCGGGACAAGCCATGGCTACACCTTC.

The rearrangement uses TRBV5-4 and TRBJ1-4; D uncertain. The V gene's germline CDR1 is SGHNT and CDR2 YYREEE (reference sequence). Trimming removed 0 bases at V and 4 bases at J, with 10 bases between. CDR3 length: 15 amino acids. For the CDR3, the DNA is TGTGCCAGCAGCTTGGGCGGCGGCTTTAATGAAAAACTGTTTTTT. This translates into CASSLGGGFNEKLFF.

The chain uses TRBV6-2 or TRBV6-3 and TRBJ2-1; perhaps TRBD1 as D (5 bases). Germline V lookup: CDR1 MNHEY, CDR2 SVGEGT. The germline V and J ends were trimmed by 1 base and 3 bases, with 10 bases remaining between them. The CDR3 is made up of 15 amino acids. The CDR3 loop is CASSYWAGYYNEQFF. The CDR3 DNA follows: TGTGCCAGCAGTTACTGGGCAGGGTACTACAATGAGCAGTTCTTC.

This clone showed up just a few times. This rearrangement joins TRBV5-3 to TRBJ2-3, with 7 bases identical to TRBD2. TRBV5-3 is reported as an ORF; its role is uncertain. V lost 2 bases and J lost 2; bases outside the gene matches: 14. The CDR3 totals 18 residues. CDR3 sequence: CARSLVDRGRGFTDTQYF. For the CDR3, the DNA is TGTGCCAGAAGCTTAGTCGATCGCGGGAGAGGATTCACAGATACGCAGTATTTT.

The chain links TRBV27 to TRBJ2-3, with D tentatively TRBD2 (5 bases). This CDR3 region has 15 residues. Trimming left V 2 bases short and J 0 bases short, with 9 bases between. Per germline, CDR1 MNHEY and CDR2 SMNVEV (reference sequence). DNA of the CDR3: TGTGCCAGCAGTTTAGTAGCGCCAAGCACAGATACGCAGTATTTT. Amino acids: CASSLVAPSTDTQYF.

J is TRBJ2-7 and V is TRBV27, with 7 nucleotides matching TRBD1. The germline gives CDR1 MNHEY, CDR2 SMNVEV (reference sequence). V was pared by 2 bases and J by 3 bases, with 7 bases of the junction left unmatched. The CDR3 has 15 amino acids. The CDR3 DNA reads as TGTGCCAGCAGTTTAGGCCGGACAGGCCGCTACGAGCAGTACTTC. Translating gives CASSLGRTGRYEQYF.

This clone has just a few counts. V gene TRBV7-9 combines with J gene TRBJ1-4; TRBD1 agrees at 7 bases. The CDR3 is 16 residues long. Per germline, CDR1 SEHNR and CDR2 FQNEAQ (reference sequence). V dropped 5 bases and J dropped 5; count of bases not matched to a gene: 11. DNA for the CDR3: TGTGCCAGCAGCCTAGGCAAGGGACAGATAAATGAAAAACTGTTTTTT. It translates to CASSLGKGQINEKLFF.

The chain is built from TRBV6-5 and TRBJ1-2; TRBD1 matches at 8 bases. CDR1 and CDR2 from the germline V gene are MNHEY and SVGAGI. CDR3 length equals 13 residues. V lost 4 bases and J lost 8; bases outside the gene matches: 6. The CDR3 sequence is CASSSGQGNGYTF. CDR3 DNA: TGTGCCAGCAGTTCTGGACAGGGAAACGGCTACACCTTC.

The chain combines TRBV5-1 with TRBJ1-1; D may be TRBD1 (6 bases). V lost 2 bases and J lost 5, with 10 bases in between. From germline, CDR1 is SGHRS and CDR2 YFSETQ. The CDR3 has 13 amino acids. Here the CDR3 reads CASSFGTNTEAFF. In DNA form, the CDR3 reads TGCGCCAGCAGCTTTGGGACAAATACTGAAGCTTTCTTT.

This clone was recorded a few times. V and J are TRBV27 and TRBJ2-7; 7 bases map to TRBD2. The germline V gene has CDR1 MNHEY and CDR2 SMNVEV (reference sequence). The CDR3 is 15 amino acids. V shed 6 bases, J shed 2 bases, and the junction held 10 bases outside the gene matches. CDR3 region: CASSYGGRGTYEQYF. The CDR3 coding sequence is TGTGCCAGCAGCTACGGTGGGAGGGGCACCTACGAGCAGTACTTC.

The gene calls are TRBV5-1 and TRBJ2-3, with a possible D match to TRBD1 (6 bases). This CDR3 region has 12 residues. Germline CDR1 SGHRS, CDR2 YFSETQ. V was trimmed by 6 bases and J by 5 bases, leaving 10 bases between them. The CDR3 is CASISGEDTQYF. Written as DNA, the CDR3 is TGCGCCAGCATCTCAGGGGAAGATACGCAGTATTTT.

The chain has TRBV7-9 and TRBJ1-1, with TRBD1 identical over 10 bases. CDR3 length: 14 amino acids. The J segment lost 3 bases and the V segment lost 5 bases, leaving 3 bases of the junction unmatched. Germline V gene data show CDR1 as SEHNR and CDR2 as FQNEAQ (reference sequence). The CDR3 DNA sequence: TGTGCCAGCAGCAAGACAGGGGGCGACACTGAAGCTTTCTTT. It encodes CASSKTGGDTEAFF.

This chain joins TRBV12-5 and TRBJ1-5; D ambiguous. Germline assignment: CDR1 LGHNT and CDR2 FRNRAP. This CDR3 contains 12 residues. Trimming left V 6 bases short and J 0 bases short, with 3 bases between. The CDR3 region has the DNA TGTGCTAGTGGGTATAGCAATCAGCCCCAGCATTTT. It encodes CASGYSNQPQHF.

This clone was seen a single time. This chain joins TRBV6-6 and TRBJ2-5; 8 bases are shared with TRBD2. Trimming cost V 5 bases and J 2 bases; bases outside gene matches: 4. CDR3 length: 14 residues. Germline V gene data show CDR1 as MNHNY and CDR2 as SVGAGI (reference sequence). CDR3 protein: CASSPRGGQETQYF. Written as DNA, the CDR3 is TGTGCCAGCAGTCCCCGCGGGGGGCAAGAGACCCAGTACTTC.

The J gene is TRBJ2-2, the V gene TRBV6-2 or TRBV6-3; D ambiguous. The CDR3 has 14 amino acids. Trimming stripped 0 bases from V and 3 bases from J, with 5 bases between. CDR1 MNHEY and CDR2 SVGEGT come from the germline V gene. CDR3 in amino acids: CASSYSGDTGELFF. CDR3 coding DNA: TGTGCCAGCAGTTACTCGGGCGACACCGGGGAGCTGTTTTTT.